Listed below are T cell receptor beta chains from one sample, sequenced in a study of cytomegalovirus exposure and HLA in healthy donors. Assay used: immunoSEQ multiplex PCR; TCRdb lists only in-frame clones, some missing. The repertoire holds fewer than 90,000 clones, around four fifths seen once, with around 7% in the top ten. The sequenced sample was PBMCs. The receptors come from a human donor in good health. The CDR3 runs from the conserved cysteine through the conserved F or W. The order of the fields is J gene, D gene, V gene, clone size, CDR3 protein, CDR3 DNA. D genes are given only for firm matches. Where a row states a size, it is once, few, many or the class of an expanded clone; other rows omit it.

TRBJ1-1	.	TRBV19	.	CASSIVVAPNTEAFF	TGTGCCAGTAGTATTGTAGTCGCACCGAACACTGAAGCTTTCTTT
TRBJ1-2	.	TRBV19	.	CASSGRGSNYGYTF	TGTGCCAGTAGTGGTCGGGGATCCAACTATGGCTACACCTTC
TRBJ1-1	TRBD1	TRBV29-1	.	CSVAGGTGEGYTEAFF	TGCAGCGTCGCCGGGGGGACAGGGGAAGGATACACTGAAGCTTTCTTT
TRBJ1-2	TRBD1	TRBV4-2	.	CASSRQMRDRGSGYTF	TGTGCCAGCAGCCGCCAGATGCGCGACAGGGGGTCTGGCTACACCTTC
TRBJ1-5	TRBD1	TRBV5-4	.	CASSAGTGKNQPQHF	TGTGCCAGCAGCGCCGGGACAGGGAAAAATCAGCCCCAGCATTTT
TRBJ1-1	TRBD1	TRBV6-6	.	CASSGSSGTVEAFF	TGTGCCAGCAGTGGATCGTCAGGGACAGTTGAAGCTTTCTTT
TRBJ2-3	TRBD2	TRBV19	once	CASSIGTSGYTDTQYF	TGTGCCAGTAGTATAGGGACTAGCGGTTACACAGATACGCAGTATTTT
TRBJ2-1	TRBD2	TRBV5-1	.	CASSLESGGVYNEQFF	TGCGCCAGCAGCTTGGAATCGGGGGGGGTTTACAATGAGCAGTTCTTC
TRBJ2-1	.	TRBV5-1	.	CASSSSQSYNEQFF	TGCGCCAGCAGCTCCTCCCAGTCTTACAATGAGCAGTTCTTC
TRBJ2-1	.	TRBV5-6	.	CASIRPGSSYNEQFF	TGTGCCAGCATCCGGCCGGGGAGTTCCTACAATGAGCAGTTCTTC
TRBJ1-2	.	TRBV2	.	CASAATQTNYGYTF	TGTGCCAGCGCGGCGACGCAGACTAACTATGGCTACACCTTC
TRBJ2-7	TRBD2	TRBV6-5	.	CASSYGVAGASYEQYF	TGTGCCAGCAGTTACGGAGTAGCGGGGGCCTCCTACGAGCAGTACTTC
TRBJ1-5	TRBD1	TRBV6-4	.	CASSGGTGTYNQPQHF	TGTGCCAGCAGTGGGGGGACAGGGACGTACAATCAGCCCCAGCATTTT
TRBJ2-4	TRBD1	TRBV7-9	.	CASSHRGTWKNIQYF	TGTGCCAGCAGCCACAGGGGGACGTGGAAAAACATTCAGTACTTC
TRBJ1-1	TRBD1	TRBV23-1	once	CASSHQDRGRLGTEAFF	TGCGCCAGCAGTCACCAGGACAGGGGGCGCTTGGGCACTGAAGCTTTCTTT
TRBJ2-1	TRBD2	TRBV4-1	.	CASSQVHFGGAGNEQFF	TGCGCCAGCAGCCAAGTCCATTTCGGAGGAGCGGGGAATGAGCAGTTCTTC
TRBJ1-5	TRBD1	TRBV5-5	few	CASSLAHWRTGAQPQHF	TGTGCCAGCAGCTTGGCCCACTGGCGGACAGGCGCTCAGCCCCAGCATTTT
TRBJ1-1	.	TRBV7-6	.	CASSLIERNTEAFF	TGTGCCAGCAGCTTAATCGAGAGAAACACTGAAGCTTTCTTT
TRBJ2-7	TRBD1	TRBV7-8	.	CASSLEGTGAYEQYF	TGTGCCAGCAGCTTAGAGGGGACAGGGGCCTACGAGCAGTACTTC
TRBJ1-5	.	TRBV2	.	CASSEDSFSNQPQHF	TGTGCCAGCAGTGAAGACTCTTTTAGCAATCAGCCCCAGCATTTT
TRBJ2-3	.	TRBV6-5	many	CASSFIADTQYF	TGTGCCAGCAGTTTCATAGCAGATACGCAGTATTTT
TRBJ2-7	TRBD2	TRBV6-1	.	CASSEAWGGGLVLAGSYEQYF	TGTGCCAGCAGTGAAGCGTGGGGAGGAGGCCTGGTGCTAGCGGGGTCCTACGAGCAGTACTTC
TRBJ1-1	.	TRBV29-1	.	CSVADTLANTEAFF	TGCAGCGTTGCGGACACCCTGGCGAACACTGAAGCTTTCTTT
TRBJ2-2	TRBD2	TRBV2	few	CASSPPGGGAYTGELFF	TGTGCCAGCAGTCCCCCGGGCGGGGGGGCCTACACCGGGGAGCTGTTTTTT
TRBJ2-7	.	TRBV2	.	CASNVRRAEEQYF	TGTGCCAGCAATGTTCGACGAGCGGAGGAGCAGTACTTC
TRBJ2-5	TRBD2	TRBV7-2	.	CASSGAAGAPPQYF	TGTGCCAGCAGCGGGGCAGCGGGGGCCCCCCCCCAGTACTTC
TRBJ1-2	.	TRBV6-4	.	CASRAQGNFDGYPF	TGTGCCAGCAGGGCACAGGGTAACTTCGATGGCTACCCCTTC
TRBJ1-6	TRBD1	TRBV11-2	once	CAAGTDNSPLHF	TGTGCCGCCGGGACAGATAATTCACCCCTCCACTTT
TRBJ2-7	TRBD2	TRBV5-6	.	CASSSMASGAYEQYF	TGTGCCAGCAGCTCTATGGCTAGCGGTGCCTACGAGCAGTACTTC
TRBJ2-3	TRBD2	TRBV11-2	once	CASSLDGGASNTQYF	TGTGCCAGCAGCTTAGACGGGGGGGCCTCAAATACGCAGTATTTT
TRBJ2-7	TRBD1	TRBV2	once	CASKGDSYEQYF	TGTGCCAGCAAAGGGGACAGCTACGAGCAGTACTTC
TRBJ1-2	.	TRBV6-6	.	CASSSSRVAGRGGYTF	TGTGCCAGCAGTTCTTCCCGCGTCGCGGGACGAGGCGGCTACACCTTC
TRBJ1-1	.	TRBV19	few	CASRPGNTEAFF	TGTGCCAGTAGGCCCGGGAACACTGAAGCTTTCTTT
TRBJ2-5	TRBD2	TRBV5-4	.	CASSKSGGAGFETQYF	TGTGCCAGCAGCAAAAGCGGGGGGGCCGGTTTTGAGACCCAGTACTTC
TRBJ1-6	.	TRBV7-2	.	CASSPYGQTMFF	TGTGCCAGCAGCCCCTATGGACAGACGATGTTCTTT
TRBJ2-1	TRBD2	TRBV7-3	.	CASSLIGSGGTSYNEQFF	TGTGCCAGCAGCTTAATTGGTAGCGGGGGTACCTCCTACAATGAGCAGTTCTTC
TRBJ1-6	TRBD1	TRBV15	.	CATSSGDRANSPLHF	TGTGCCACCAGCAGTGGTGACAGGGCTAATTCACCCCTCCACTTT
TRBJ1-4	TRBD1	TRBV7-9	.	CASSLSPGQAIEKLFF	TGTGCCAGCAGCTTATCCCCGGGACAGGCTATAGAAAAACTGTTTTTT
TRBJ1-2	TRBD1	TRBV19	few	CASSQGGSGYTF	TGTGCCAGTAGTCAGGGGGGCTCTGGCTACACCTTC
TRBJ2-6	.	TRBV2	.	CASSDWASGANVLTF	TGTGCCAGCAGTGATTGGGCTTCTGGGGCCAACGTCCTGACTTTC
TRBJ2-1	TRBD2	TRBV7-7	.	CASSKTRTIAGGHNEQFF	TGTGCCAGCAGCAAAACCCGAACCATAGCGGGGGGGCACAATGAGCAGTTCTTC
TRBJ2-2	TRBD2	TRBV4-3	.	CASSPTSGGASAGELFF	TGCGCCAGCAGCCCCACTAGCGGGGGGGCGTCGGCCGGGGAGCTGTTTTTT
TRBJ2-3	.	TRBV5-1	.	CASSIGLSTDTQYF	TGCGCCAGCAGCATCGGACTTTCCACAGATACGCAGTATTTT
TRBJ1-2	.	TRBV18	.	CASSPPQGVYGYTF	TGTGCCAGCTCACCACCACAGGGAGTTTATGGCTACACCTTC
TRBJ2-7	TRBD2	TRBV25-1	few	CASSEWAQRGEQYF	TGTGCCAGCAGTGAATGGGCCCAGCGGGGCGAGCAGTACTTC
TRBJ2-7	.	TRBV11-1	.	CASSSLRGSYEQYF	TGTGCCAGCAGCTCCTTACGGGGCTCCTACGAGCAGTACTTC
TRBJ1-2	.	TRBV5-1	few	CASSFGGEEGYTF	TGCGCCAGCAGCTTCGGAGGGGAGGAAGGCTACACCTTC
TRBJ1-5	.	TRBV28	.	CASSPGTRGNQPQHF	TGTGCCAGCAGCCCCGGGACAAGGGGTAATCAGCCCCAGCATTTT
TRBJ2-5	TRBD1	TRBV2	.	CASSRDRGETQYF	TGTGCCAGCAGTCGGGACAGGGGTGAGACCCAGTACTTC
TRBJ2-5	TRBD2	TRBV9	.	CASSVGGGGARETQYF	TGTGCCAGCAGCGTAGGAGGCGGGGGGGCGAGGGAGACCCAGTACTTC
TRBJ1-1	.	TRBV19	.	CASSTDRGWTEAFF	TGTGCCAGTAGTACGGACCGAGGGTGGACTGAAGCTTTCTTT
TRBJ1-3	.	TRBV5-1	.	CASSLTVSRNTIYF	TGCGCCAGCAGTTTGACAGTCTCTCGGAACACCATATATTTT
TRBJ2-1	.	TRBV27	few	CASSLYPPRLPEQFF	TGTGCCAGCAGTTTATACCCCCCCCGACTACCCGAGCAGTTCTTC
TRBJ2-6	.	TRBV9	.	CASSLEGRLSGANVLTF	TGTGCCAGCAGTTTGGAGGGGAGGTTATCTGGGGCCAACGTCCTGACTTTC
TRBJ1-5	TRBD1	TRBV5-1	.	CASSLGTGSNQPQHF	TGCGCCAGCAGCTTGGGGACAGGGTCCAATCAGCCCCAGCATTTT
TRBJ2-7	.	TRBV29-1	.	CSVDGGALDEQYF	TGCAGCGTTGATGGGGGGGCCCTAGATGAGCAGTACTTC
TRBJ1-2	TRBD1	TRBV7-9	.	CSSSFSGQPYGYTF	TGTTCCAGCAGCTTCTCGGGACAGCCCTATGGCTACACCTTC
TRBJ2-5	TRBD1	TRBV28	.	CASSLPMTGEETQYF	TGTGCCAGCAGCCTTCCTATGACAGGGGAAGAGACCCAGTACTTC
TRBJ1-4	TRBD1	TRBV14	once	CASSQENRPGTARAREKLFF	TGTGCCAGCAGCCAAGAGAATAGGCCCGGGACAGCCCGTGCGAGAGAAAAACTGTTTTTT